This TCR beta chain derives from a study of OX40 agonist ivuxolimab in advanced cancers. Background on the whole study: Ivuxolimab was an agonistic, fully human IgG2 monoclonal antibody directed against OX40 (CD134), a costimulatory receptor. The paper covers the monotherapy dose-escalation part of the phase I ivuxolimab trial, which included N of about 51 patients. Of the roughly 50 dose-escalation patients, hepatocellular carcinoma was present in 19, melanoma in around 15, renal cell carcinoma in 9 and head and neck cancer in 9. Partial responses occurred in three dose-escalation patients: two with cutaneous melanoma and one with hepatocellular carcinoma. The dose-escalation cohort was around 84% male with a mean age of about 65 years, ranging from about 23 to 85. Intravenous ivuxolimab was administered to patients every 2 weeks at six dose levels: 0.01, 0.1, 0.3, 1.5, 3 and 10 mg/kg. Peripheral TCRbeta sequencing was intended to test whether TCR sequence diversity was altered and clonal T-cell expansion was caused by ivuxolimab. Patients were allowed to have had prior anti-PD-1, anti-PD-L1 or anti-CTLA-4 therapy, and around two fifths of the dose-escalation patients had been treated with checkpoint inhibitors. General study outcomes and caveats: Partial responders in the 0.1-3.0 mg/kg groups had among the lowest normalized peripheral clonal expansion, especially among CD8+ T cells. After ivuxolimab, more expanded clones were found on average in CD8+ T cells than in CD4+ T cells. Low levels of normalized T-cell clonal expansion were also seen in some patients who did not respond. At doses of 0.1 to 3.0 mg/kg, clonal expansion of both CD4+ and CD8+ blood T cells was observed from baseline to week 6. The antigen specificity of the peripheral T cells that underwent clonal expansion was not determined.

The trial excluded patients who had a history of autoimmune disease or were on systemic immunosuppression. Peripheral blood for TCR sequencing was drawn from every dose cohort at baseline, at cycle 4 day 1 and at cycle 7 day 1. The samples were drawn from a first-in-human, open-label, multicenter phase I dose-escalation trial of ivuxolimab. The trial enrolled adults with locally advanced or metastatic head and neck squamous cell, hepatocellular, melanoma or renal cell carcinoma. Before TCR sequencing, CD4+ and CD8+ T cells were separately sorted from peripheral blood. To sequence the TCRbeta CDR3 region, genomic DNA was isolated from the sorted cells. The immunoSEQ Assay was used for sequencing of TCRbeta CDR3 regions. This is the immuneACCESS table as TCRdb keeps it, with only in-frame sequences that have V and J called. A part of the clones is gone; compared with another copy, unresolved V genes explain less than half, and the rest is unexplained. This sample lists approximately 40,000 clones; about four fifths were detected once. The biggest ten clones account for 10% of the sample.

As regards this clone: What this receptor recognizes is not known. No qualities accompany the bases; no much larger clone lies one base away.

The sequencing here drew on CD4+ or CD8+ T cells sorted from blood, taken in a trial of the OX40 agonist ivuxolimab. The origin of this receptor is an adult with an advanced solid tumor such as melanoma, head and neck, liver or kidney cancer.

The CDR3 region reads CASSLRQTTNEKLFF. The sequence in DNA is TGTGCCAGCAGTTTAAGGCAAACAACTAATGAAAAACTGTTTTTT. The rearrangement combines TRBV28 with TRBJ1-4; no D gene is confidently identified. The CDR3 covers 15 residues, taking in both the cysteine and the phenylalanine. Of all the DNA, just the CDR3 is kept, 45 bases in frame from base 1. Trimming takes 2 bases from V and 0 bases from J, and the germline ends sit 7 bases apart. The germline V gene yields MDHEN for CDR1 and SYDVKM for CDR2.